Below are 23 T cell receptor beta chains sequenced from a single sample in a study of blood T cell repertoires in COVID-19. Profiling relied on immunoSEQ multiplex PCR, and the TCRdb table lists in-frame clones only, not all of them. The sample yields about 350,000 clones, about nine tenths seen once. Sequencing was carried out using peripheral blood. The receptors stem from a woman between 55 and 75 years old with COVID-19, enrolled during active disease.

This rearrangement joins TRBV27 to TRBJ1-2; D call uncertain. This CDR3 has 18 amino acids. Germline assignment: CDR1 MNHEY and CDR2 SMNVEV (reference sequence). V lost 11 bases and J lost 1, with 29 bases in between. The CDR3 DNA reads as TGTGCCGGTGATCCGACCGGCAGCCCATACTACCTTAACTATGGCTACACCTTC. Translation gives CAGDPTGSPYYLNYGYTF.

The chain has TRBV18 and TRBJ1-4; TRBD1 agrees at 9 bases. CDR1 KGHSH and CDR2 LQKENI come from the germline V gene. Losses at the gene ends were 3 bases for V and 9 bases for J; bases not matched to a gene: 8. This CDR3 comprises 15 residues. The CDR3 coding sequence is TGTGCCAGCTCACCTCTCGGGACAGGGCTTCAAAAACTGTTTTTT. This codes for CASSPLGTGLQKLFF.

The V gene is TRBV18, the J gene TRBJ2-7; D remains unclear. Germline CDR1 and CDR2: KGHSH and LQKENI. Trimming cost V 1 base and J 2 bases, with 9 bases left between them. The CDR3 is made up of 14 amino acids. The CDR3 here is CASSPLADTYEQYF. The CDR3 bases are TGTGCCAGCTCACCACTTGCAGATACCTACGAGCAGTACTTC. Drawing the rest from reference TRBV18 and TRBJ2-7, the complete variable domain is NAGVMQNPRHLVRRRGQEARLRCSPMKGHSHVYWYRQLPEEGLKFMVYLQKENIIDESGMPKERFSAEFPKEGPSILRIQQVVRGDSAAYFCASSPLADTYEQYFGPGTRLTVT.

The CDR3 coding sequence is TGTGCCACCAGTGACTCTGACACCTCAAATCATCAGCCCCAGCATTTT. It codes for CATSDSDTSNHQPQHF. The chain has TRBV24-1 and TRBJ1-5; D is unclear. V was cut by 4 bases and J by 5 bases, with 17 bases left in between. The CDR3 sequence is 16 residues long. Per the germline V gene, CDR1 is KGHDR and CDR2 is SFDVKD.

V gene TRBV19 combines with J gene TRBJ2-2; 9 bases agree with TRBD2. CDR3 length equals 18 residues. J lost 5 bases, V lost 1 base, and 11 bases had no gene match. Germline V gene lookup returns CDR1 LNHDA and CDR2 SQIVND (reference sequence). In nucleotides, the CDR3 is TGTGCCAGTAGTATAGGTAATAGCGGGGGAGACAGAACCGGGGAGCTGTTTTTT. Translation gives CASSIGNSGGDRTGELFF.

The CDR3 sequence is CASSPTAGPYGYTF. The CDR3 DNA sequence: TGTGCCAGCAGTCCAACGGCGGGACCCTATGGCTACACCTTC. The chain links TRBV27 to TRBJ1-2; D is perhaps TRBD1 (5 bases). The CDR3 extends over 14 amino acids. CDR1 MNHEY and CDR2 SMNVEV come from the germline V gene (reference sequence). Trimming stripped 5 bases from V and 4 bases from J, with 14 bases between.

The genes are TRBV7-8 and TRBJ2-2; 7 bases are a match to TRBD1. Looked up from germline, CDR1 is SGHVS and CDR2 is FQNEAQ. This CDR3 is 16 amino acids long. The V segment lost 5 bases and the J segment 2 bases; nucleotides outside the gene matches: 8. The DNA of the CDR3 is TGTGCCAGCAGCCACCCGGACAGGACCAACACCGGGGAGCTGTTTTTT. Translated: CASSHPDRTNTGELFF.

The DNA of the CDR3 is TGTGCCAGTACCCAATCTGGGGCCAACGTCCTGACTTTC. Translated, it gives CASTQSGANVLTF. V gene TRBV19 combines with J gene TRBJ2-6; no reliable D call. Trimming removed 7 bases at V and 1 base at J, with 5 bases between. The length of the CDR3 is 13 residues. The germline V gene encodes CDR1 LNHDA and CDR2 SQIVND (reference sequence). The full variable domain, in which reference TRBV19 and TRBJ2-6 provide the parts outside the CDR3, is DGGITQSPKYLFRKEGQNVTLSCEQNLNHDAMYWYRQDPGQGLRLIYYSQIVNDFQKGDIAEGYSVSREKKESFPLTVTSAQKNPTAFYLCASTQSGANVLTFGAGSRLTVL.

The rearrangement uses TRBV6-5 and TRBJ1-1; weak D call: TRBD1 (6 bases). Deletions cut 5 bases from V and 4 bases from J, with 14 bases between. The CDR3 has 14 residues. The germline CDR1 and CDR2 sequences are MNHEY and SVGAGI. Here the CDR3 DNA reads TGTGCCAGCAGTCAGGGGTCGGTGGCCACTGAAGCTTTCTTT. Protein sequence: CASSQGSVATEAFF.

In this sample, this clone turned up once. The CDR3 protein is CASSLRTGSSQPQHF. The CDR3 bases are TGTGCCAGCAGTTTAAGAACAGGGAGTAGTCAGCCCCAGCATTTT. The genes are TRBV28 and TRBJ1-5; D is possibly TRBD1 (6 bases). The CDR3 covers 15 residues. Between the trimmed V and J ends, which lost 2 bases and 6 bases, there was a span of 14 bases. Germline values: CDR1 MDHEN, CDR2 SYDVKM.

The genes are TRBV5-1 and TRBJ1-1; 7 bases line up with TRBD1. This CDR3 comprises 16 residues. The trim removed 4 bases at V and 1 base at J, leaving 10 bases unmatched. The germline CDR1 and CDR2 sequences are SGHRS and YFSETQ. CDR3 DNA sequence: TGCGCCAGCAGCACCCAAGTCCAGGGGGGGAACACTGAAGCTTTCTTT. Protein product: CASSTQVQGGNTEAFF. The full variable domain, with the rest looked up from reference TRBV5-1 and TRBJ1-1, is KAGVTQTPRYLIKTRGQQVTLSCSPISGHRSVSWYQQTPGQGLQFLFEYFSETQRNKGNFPGRFSGRQFSNSRSEMNVSTLELGDSALYLCASSTQVQGGNTEAFFGQGTRLTVV.

V gene TRBV11-1 combines with J gene TRBJ2-1; 8 bases are a match to TRBD2. Germline V CDR1 and CDR2: SGHAT, FQDESV (reference sequence). The CDR3 has 16 amino acids. The ends lost 10 bases at V and 4 bases at J; junction bases unmatched: 15. In DNA, the CDR3 is TGTGCCACCGGGTCGGGGGGGGCGGGGAGATACAATGAGCAGTTCTTC. The encoded protein is CATGSGGAGRYNEQFF.

V gene TRBV9 combines with J gene TRBJ2-3; possible D gene TRBD2, 6 bases. Per germline, CDR1 SGDLS and CDR2 YYNGEE. Trimming left V 0 bases short and J 1 base short, with 15 bases between. The CDR3 has 17 amino acids. The CDR3 loop reads CASSVGEGGLGTDTQYF. CDR3 sequence (DNA): TGTGCCAGCAGCGTAGGCGAGGGAGGATTGGGCACAGATACGCAGTATTTT.

The rearrangement uses TRBV5-1 and TRBJ2-3; 8 bases are shared with TRBD2. The V and J ends lost 4 bases and 4 bases, in that order; junction bases with no gene match: 14. The CDR3 runs 17 residues. CDR1 and CDR2 from the germline V gene are SGHRS and YFSETQ. CDR3 sequence (DNA): TGCGCCAGCAGCACCGCCCTCGGCGGGGGGTCTGCAGATACGCAGTATTTT. Translation gives CASSTALGGGSADTQYF. The full variable domain, with the rest looked up from reference TRBV5-1 and TRBJ2-3, is KAGVTQTPRYLIKTRGQQVTLSCSPISGHRSVSWYQQTPGQGLQFLFEYFSETQRNKGNFPGRFSGRQFSNSRSEMNVSTLELGDSALYLCASSTALGGGSADTQYFGPGTRLTVL.

This sequence joins TRBV5-1 and TRBJ1-1; a weak D match, TRBD1 (5 bases). Germline CDR1 and CDR2: SGHRS and YFSETQ. V shed 4 bases and J shed 11 bases, with 21 bases lying between them. The CDR3 runs 14 residues. In DNA form, the CDR3 reads TGCGCCAGCAGCCCATCACCTCCACAGGAAATGGCTTTCTTT. Translating gives CASSPSPPQEMAFF.

The gene calls are TRBV18 and TRBJ1-6; 7 bases fit TRBD1. Germline V gives CDR1 KGHSH, CDR2 LQKENI. The CDR3 covers 15 residues. The V segment lost 3 bases and the J segment 5 bases; nucleotides outside the gene matches: 4. CDR3 nucleotide sequence: TGTGCCAGCTCACCTGGGACAGAACATAATTCACCCCTCCACTTT. Translated: CASSPGTEHNSPLHF.

The table lists this clone with many counts. This chain links TRBV4-1 with TRBJ2-7, with TRBD1 matching over 7 bases. After removal of 4 bases from V and 3 bases from J, the junction contained 9 bases not matched to a gene. The CDR3 is made up of 15 amino acids. CDR1 and CDR2 from the germline V gene are MGHRA and YSYEKL. The CDR3 nucleotides read TGCGCCAGCAGCCCATCATCCGGGACAGTCTACGAGCAGTACTTC. It yields the protein CASSPSSGTVYEQYF.

The chain combines TRBV6-5 with TRBJ2-2, with D possibly TRBD2 on 6 matching bases. Trimming stripped 8 bases from V and 2 bases from J, with 15 bases between. The CDR3 spans 15 residues. Germline CDR1 is MNHEY and CDR2 is SVGAGI. CDR3 coding DNA: TGTGCCAGCGGAGGGGCGGGTACTAACACCGGGGAGCTGTTTTTT. Encoded protein: CASGGAGTNTGELFF.

The CDR3 bases are TGCGCCAGCAGCCAGACAGGGACTAATGAAAAACTGTTTTTT. It yields the protein CASSQTGTNEKLFF. The chain combines TRBV4-1 with TRBJ1-4, with 7 positions matching TRBD1. Germline V gene sequence: CDR1 MGHRA, CDR2 YSYEKL. V lost 3 bases to trimming and J lost 2 bases; unmatched junction nucleotides: 0. The CDR3 is 14 amino acids.

This chain uses TRBV19 with TRBJ1-1; 8 nucleotides align to TRBD1. Germline V gives CDR1 LNHDA, CDR2 SQIVND (reference sequence). V gave up 4 bases and J gave up 4 bases; unmatched junction bases: 5. The length of the CDR3 is 14 residues. In DNA, the CDR3 is TGTGCCAGTAGTACCCAGGACAGGGTCACTGAAGCTTTCTTT. It is translated as CASSTQDRVTEAFF.

The chain is built from TRBV5-4 and TRBJ1-1, with a weak D call TRBD1 (6 bases). This CDR3 is 16 amino acids long. Trimming cost V 4 bases and J 0 bases, with 16 bases left between them. Germline CDR1 SGHNT, CDR2 YYREEE (reference sequence). The CDR3 DNA follows: TGTGCCAGCAGCCCAATGACAGGCGTTATGAACACTGAAGCTTTCTTT. It codes for CASSPMTGVMNTEAFF.

The chain employs TRBV5-6 and TRBJ1-2, with 7 positions matching TRBD1. The CDR3 is 16 residues long. Unmatched junction bases numbered 13, after V lost 4 bases and J lost 4 bases. CDR1 and CDR2 (germline): SGHDT, YYEEEE. The CDR3 sequence: CASSPEFGRGFYGYTF. In DNA, the CDR3 is TGTGCCAGCAGCCCCGAGTTCGGCAGGGGGTTCTATGGCTACACCTTC.

The rearrangement uses TRBV5-1 and TRBJ2-7; 7 bases line up with TRBD1. CDR1 is SGHRS, CDR2 YFSETQ, per germline. The trim removed 4 bases at V and 0 bases at J, leaving 7 bases unmatched. The CDR3 totals 15 residues. The CDR3 coding sequence is TGCGCCAGCAGCCTCAACAGGGGCCCCTCCTACGAGCAGTACTTC. Its protein product is CASSLNRGPSYEQYF.